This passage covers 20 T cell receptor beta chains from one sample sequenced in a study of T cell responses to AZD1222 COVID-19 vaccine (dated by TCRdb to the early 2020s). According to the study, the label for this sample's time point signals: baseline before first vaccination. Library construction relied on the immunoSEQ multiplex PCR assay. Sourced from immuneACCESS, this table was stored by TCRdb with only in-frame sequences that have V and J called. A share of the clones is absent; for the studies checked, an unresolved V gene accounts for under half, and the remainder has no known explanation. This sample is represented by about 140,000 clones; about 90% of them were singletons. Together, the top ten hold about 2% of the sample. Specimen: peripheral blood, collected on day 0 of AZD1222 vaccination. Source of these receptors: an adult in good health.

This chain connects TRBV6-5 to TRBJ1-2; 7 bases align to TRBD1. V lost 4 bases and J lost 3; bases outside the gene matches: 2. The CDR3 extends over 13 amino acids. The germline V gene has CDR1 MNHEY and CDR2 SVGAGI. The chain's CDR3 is CASSLQGYYGYTF. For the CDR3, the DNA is TGTGCCAGCAGTTTACAGGGGTACTATGGCTACACCTTC.

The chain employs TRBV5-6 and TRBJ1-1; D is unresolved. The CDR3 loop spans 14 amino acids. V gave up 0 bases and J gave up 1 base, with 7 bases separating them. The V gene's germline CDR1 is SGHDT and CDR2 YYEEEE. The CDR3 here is CASSLDRQNTEAFF. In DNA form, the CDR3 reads TGTGCCAGCAGCTTGGACAGACAGAACACTGAAGCTTTCTTT.

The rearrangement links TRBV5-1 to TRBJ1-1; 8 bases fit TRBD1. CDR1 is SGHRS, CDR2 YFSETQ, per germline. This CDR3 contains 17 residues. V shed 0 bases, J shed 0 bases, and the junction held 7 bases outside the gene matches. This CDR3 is CASSLAGMDRVNTEAFF. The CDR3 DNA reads TGCGCCAGCAGCTTGGCCGGAATGGACAGGGTGAACACTGAAGCTTTCTTT.

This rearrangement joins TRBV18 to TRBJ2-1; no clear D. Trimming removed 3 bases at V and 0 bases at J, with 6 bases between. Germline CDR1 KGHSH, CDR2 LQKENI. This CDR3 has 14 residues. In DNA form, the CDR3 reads TGTGCCAGCTCACCCCAGAGCTCCTACAATGAGCAGTTCTTC. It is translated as CASSPQSSYNEQFF.

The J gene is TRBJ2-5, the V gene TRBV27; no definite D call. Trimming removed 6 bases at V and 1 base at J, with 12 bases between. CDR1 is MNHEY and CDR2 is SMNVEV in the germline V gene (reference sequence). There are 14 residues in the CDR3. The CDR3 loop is CASRTTAVQETQYF. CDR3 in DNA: TGTGCCAGCAGAACAACGGCCGTCCAAGAGACCCAGTACTTC.

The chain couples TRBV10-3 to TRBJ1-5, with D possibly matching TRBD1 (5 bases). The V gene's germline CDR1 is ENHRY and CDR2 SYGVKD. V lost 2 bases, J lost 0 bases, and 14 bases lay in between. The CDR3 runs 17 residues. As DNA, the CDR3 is TGTGCCATCAGTGAGCCGGGGGGGAGACATAGCAATCAGCCCCAGCATTTT. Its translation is CAISEPGGRHSNQPQHF.

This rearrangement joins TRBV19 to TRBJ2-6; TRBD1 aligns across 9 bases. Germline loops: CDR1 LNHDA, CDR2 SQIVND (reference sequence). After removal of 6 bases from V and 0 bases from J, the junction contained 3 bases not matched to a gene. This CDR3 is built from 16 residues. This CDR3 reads CASSRQGDSGANVLTF. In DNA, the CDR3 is TGTGCCAGTAGCAGACAGGGGGACTCTGGGGCCAACGTCCTGACTTTC.

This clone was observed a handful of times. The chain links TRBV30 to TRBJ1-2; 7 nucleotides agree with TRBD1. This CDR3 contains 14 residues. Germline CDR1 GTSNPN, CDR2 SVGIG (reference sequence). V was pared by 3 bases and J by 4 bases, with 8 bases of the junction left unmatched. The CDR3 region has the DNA TGTGCCTGGAGAGATAAGGGGGCTGGCTATGGCTACACCTTC. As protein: CAWRDKGAGYGYTF.

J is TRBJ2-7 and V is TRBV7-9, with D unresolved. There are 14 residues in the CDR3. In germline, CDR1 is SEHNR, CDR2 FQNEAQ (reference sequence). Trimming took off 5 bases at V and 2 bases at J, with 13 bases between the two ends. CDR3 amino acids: CASSDRYQTYEQYF. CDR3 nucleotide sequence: TGTGCCAGCAGCGATAGGTACCAAACCTACGAGCAGTACTTC.

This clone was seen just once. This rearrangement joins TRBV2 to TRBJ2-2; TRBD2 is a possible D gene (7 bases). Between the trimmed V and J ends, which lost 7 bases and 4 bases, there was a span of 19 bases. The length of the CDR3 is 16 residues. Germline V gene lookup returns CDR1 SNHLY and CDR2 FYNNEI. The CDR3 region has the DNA TGTGCCAGCATCCCGGTCGGGGGGCTGGGCACCGGGGAGCTGTTTTTT. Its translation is CASIPVGGLGTGELFF.

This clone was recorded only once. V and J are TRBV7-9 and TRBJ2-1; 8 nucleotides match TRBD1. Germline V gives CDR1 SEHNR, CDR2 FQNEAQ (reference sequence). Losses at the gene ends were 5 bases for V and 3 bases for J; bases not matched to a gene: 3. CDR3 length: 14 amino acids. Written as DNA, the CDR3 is TGTGCCAGCAGCGACAGGGGCAACTACAATGAGCAGTTCTTC. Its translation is CASSDRGNYNEQFF.

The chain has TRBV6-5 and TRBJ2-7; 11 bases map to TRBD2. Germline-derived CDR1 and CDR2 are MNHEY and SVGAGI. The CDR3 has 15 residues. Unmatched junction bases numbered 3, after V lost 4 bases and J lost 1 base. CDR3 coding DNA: TGTGCCAGCAGTTTAGCGGGAGGGGGGTCCTACGAGCAGTACTTC. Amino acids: CASSLAGGGSYEQYF.

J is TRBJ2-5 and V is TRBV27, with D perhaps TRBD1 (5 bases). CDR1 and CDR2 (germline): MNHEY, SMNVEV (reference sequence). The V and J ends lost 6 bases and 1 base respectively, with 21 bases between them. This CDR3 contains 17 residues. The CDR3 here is CASSVAAAGFSQETQYF. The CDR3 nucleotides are TGTGCCAGCAGCGTAGCTGCTGCAGGGTTTTCCCAAGAGACCCAGTACTTC.

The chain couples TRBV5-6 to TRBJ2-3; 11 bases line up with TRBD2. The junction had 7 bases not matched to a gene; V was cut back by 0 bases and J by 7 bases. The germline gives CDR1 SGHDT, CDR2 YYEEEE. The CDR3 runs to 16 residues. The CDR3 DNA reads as TGTGCCAGCAGCTTGGTTTCGGCTAGCGGGGGGAATACGCAGTATTTT. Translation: CASSLVSASGGNTQYF.

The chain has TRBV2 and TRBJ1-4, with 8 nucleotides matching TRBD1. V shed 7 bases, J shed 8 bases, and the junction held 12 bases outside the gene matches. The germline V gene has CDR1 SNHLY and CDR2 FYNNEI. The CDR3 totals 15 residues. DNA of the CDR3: TGTGCCAGCATACCAAGAGGACAGGGTCGGGAAAAACTGTTTTTT. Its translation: CASIPRGQGREKLFF.

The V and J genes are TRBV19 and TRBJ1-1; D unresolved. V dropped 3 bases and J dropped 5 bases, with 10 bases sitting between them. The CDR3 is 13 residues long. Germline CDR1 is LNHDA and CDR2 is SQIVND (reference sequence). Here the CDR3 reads CASSIGLGTEAFF. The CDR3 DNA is TGTGCCAGTAGTATCGGGCTTGGTACTGAAGCTTTCTTT.

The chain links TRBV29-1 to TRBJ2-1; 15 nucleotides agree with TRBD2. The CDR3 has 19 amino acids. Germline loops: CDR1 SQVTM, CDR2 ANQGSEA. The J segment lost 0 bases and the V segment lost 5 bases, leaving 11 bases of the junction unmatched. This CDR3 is CSVKPGLAGGGSSYNEQFF. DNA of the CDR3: TGCAGCGTTAAACCGGGACTAGCGGGGGGTGGGAGCTCCTACAATGAGCAGTTCTTC.

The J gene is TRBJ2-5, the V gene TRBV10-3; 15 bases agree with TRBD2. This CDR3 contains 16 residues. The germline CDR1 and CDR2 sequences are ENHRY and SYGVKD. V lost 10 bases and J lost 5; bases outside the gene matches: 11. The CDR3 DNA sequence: TGTGCCACCACAGTCGGACTAGCGGGAGGGCCGGAGACCCAGTACTTC. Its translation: CATTVGLAGGPETQYF.

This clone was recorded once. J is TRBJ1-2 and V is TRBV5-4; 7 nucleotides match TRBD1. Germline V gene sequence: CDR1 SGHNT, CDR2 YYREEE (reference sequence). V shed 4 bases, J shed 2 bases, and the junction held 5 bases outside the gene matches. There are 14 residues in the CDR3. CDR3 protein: CASSPGGPNYGYTF. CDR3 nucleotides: TGTGCCAGCAGCCCAGGGGGGCCCAACTATGGCTACACCTTC.

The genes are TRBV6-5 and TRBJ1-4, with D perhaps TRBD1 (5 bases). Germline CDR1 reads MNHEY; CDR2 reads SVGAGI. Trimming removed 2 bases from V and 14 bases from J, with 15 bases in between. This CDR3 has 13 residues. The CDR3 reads CASSYLQASRLFF. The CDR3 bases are TGTGCCAGCAGTTACCTACAGGCTTCAAGGCTGTTTTTT.